Below, 17 T cell receptor beta chains from the same sample are listed, as sequenced in a study of vaccination effects on CD4 cells after COVID-19. Before sequencing, viral peptide pools were used by the ViraFEST assay to expand antigen-specific CD4+ T cells. Following 10 days of culture, CD4+ T cells were isolated. Here immunoSEQ multiplex PCR was the method, and the copy in TCRdb shows in-frame clones only, minus some. The sample contains about 79,000 clones, roughly four fifths of which appear only once. For these receptors, no antigen is known. The specimen was CD4+ T cells from PBMCs cultured with HCoV-229E spike peptides, collected before COVID-19 vaccination. These TCRs come from a human donor who received a COVID-19 vaccine.

The chain couples TRBV25-1 to TRBJ1-4; TRBD1 aligns across 12 bases. V was pared by 6 bases and J by 8 bases, with 7 bases of the junction left unmatched. Germline-derived CDR1 and CDR2 are MGHDK and SYGVNS. The CDR3 has 15 amino acids. The CDR3 protein is CASRRGTGGREKLFF. The CDR3 nucleotides read TGTGCCAGCAGACGCGGGACAGGGGGCAGGGAAAAACTGTTTTTT.

The V gene is TRBV4-1, the J gene TRBJ2-4; no reliable D call. Germline CDR1 is MGHRA and CDR2 is YSYEKL. This CDR3 region has 18 residues. The V end was cut by 1 base, the J end by 0 bases, with 16 bases between. The chain's CDR3 is CASSQGLQTTGAKNIQYF. Written as DNA, the CDR3 is TGCGCCAGCAGCCAAGGGCTACAGACCACGGGAGCCAAAAACATTCAGTACTTC.

The genes are TRBV7-6 and TRBJ2-5; 7 bases are shared with TRBD1. CDR1 is SGHVS and CDR2 is FNYEAQ in the germline V gene. The V segment lost 2 bases and the J segment 2 bases; nucleotides outside the gene matches: 8. The CDR3 runs to 16 residues. The chain's CDR3 is CASSLNGDSRQETQYF. As DNA, the CDR3 is TGTGCCAGCAGCTTAAATGGGGACAGCCGACAAGAGACCCAGTACTTC. The full variable domain, its missing parts supplied by reference TRBV7-6 and TRBJ2-5, is GAGVSQSPRYKVTKRGQDVALRCDPISGHVSLYWYRQALGQGPEFLTYFNYEAQQDKSGLPNDRFSAERPEGSISTLTIQRTEQRDSAMYRCASSLNGDSRQETQYFGPGTRLLVL.

The DNA for the CDR3 is TGTGCCAGCAGCTTTATCCCAGCGCTGAACACCGGGGAGCTGTTTTTT. Amino acids: CASSFIPALNTGELFF. The chain has TRBV7-3 and TRBJ2-2; no clear D gene. The germline CDR1 and CDR2 sequences are SGHTA and FQGTGA. The CDR3 totals 16 residues. Trimming cost V 3 bases and J 1 base, with 12 bases left between them.

V gene TRBV28 combines with J gene TRBJ1-1; the D is unclear. The length of the CDR3 is 14 residues. Trimming took 6 bases from V and 0 from J, leaving 11 bases between them. Germline loops: CDR1 MDHEN, CDR2 SYDVKM. The CDR3 DNA follows: TGTGCCAGCAGCAGGACGGGGATGAACACTGAAGCTTTCTTT. As protein: CASSRTGMNTEAFF.

V gene TRBV2 combines with J gene TRBJ1-1, with unresolved D. The CDR3 extends over 13 amino acids. CDR1 and CDR2 (germline): SNHLY, FYNNEI. Trimming took 6 bases from V and 4 from J, leaving 12 bases between them. CDR3 coding DNA: TGTGCCAGCAGCCCAAGCATCGGCACTGAAGCTTTCTTT. Translating gives CASSPSIGTEAFF.

The V gene is TRBV4-1, the J gene TRBJ1-1; D is perhaps TRBD1 (6 bases). Between the trimmed V and J ends, which lost 0 bases and 4 bases, there was a span of 15 bases. The CDR3 runs to 16 residues. Germline CDR1 reads MGHRA; CDR2 reads YSYEKL. CDR3 DNA: TGCGCCAGCAGCCAAGAGTTAAGGGGGGGTAGCACTGAAGCTTTCTTT. It translates to CASSQELRGGSTEAFF.

The chain uses TRBV28 and TRBJ1-5, with 7 bases that match TRBD1. V was pared by 6 bases and J by 0 bases, with 5 bases of the junction left unmatched. The CDR3 covers 15 residues. Germline V CDR1 and CDR2: MDHEN, SYDVKM. Here the CDR3 reads CASRTGQVSNQPQHF. The CDR3 DNA is TGTGCCAGCAGAACCGGACAGGTTAGCAATCAGCCCCAGCATTTT. The entire variable domain, with the rest obtained from reference TRBV28 and TRBJ1-5, is as follows: DVKVTQSSRYLVKRTGEKVFLECVQDMDHENMFWYRQDPGLGLRLIYFSYDVKMKEKGDIPEGYSVSREKKERFSLILESASTNQTSMYLCASRTGQVSNQPQHFGDGTRLSIL.

The V call is TRBV5-1, the J call TRBJ2-5, with D unresolved. Trimming took 3 bases from V and 1 from J, leaving 10 bases between them. Germline-derived CDR1 and CDR2 are SGHRS and YFSETQ. This CDR3 spans 14 amino acids. This chain's CDR3 is CASSSRLAQETQYF. DNA for the CDR3: TGCGCCAGCAGCTCTAGGTTAGCCCAAGAGACCCAGTACTTC.

The genes are TRBV18 and TRBJ1-1, with a weak D call TRBD1 (6 bases). V was shortened by 3 bases and J by 7 bases, with 18 bases between the two germline ends. The CDR3 extends over 15 amino acids. Germline V gives CDR1 KGHSH, CDR2 LQKENI. CDR3 coding DNA: TGTGCCAGCTCACCTAGGGACACTGGCCGCCTTGAAGCTTTCTTT. This translates into CASSPRDTGRLEAFF.

In nucleotides, the CDR3 is TGTGCCTGGAGTATGGGACTAGCGGGGGCCCAAGAGACCCAGTACTTC. Translation: CAWSMGLAGAQETQYF. This chain joins TRBV30 and TRBJ2-5, with 14 bases that match TRBD2. The ends lost 2 bases at V and 1 base at J; junction bases unmatched: 3. The CDR3 loop spans 16 amino acids. CDR1 and CDR2 (germline): GTSNPN, SVGIG (reference sequence).

The V and J genes are TRBV15 and TRBJ1-6; 9 bases line up with TRBD1. Losses at the gene ends were 4 bases for V and 8 bases for J; bases not matched to a gene: 3. The CDR3 contains 14 residues. Germline loops: CDR1 LNHNV, CDR2 YYDKDF (reference sequence). The CDR3 DNA follows: TGTGCCACCAGCAAGGACAGGGGATATTCACCCCTCCACTTT. This gives the protein CATSKDRGYSPLHF.

The table lists this clone with a few counts. The chain combines TRBV4-1 with TRBJ2-6; 8 positions agree with TRBD2. V was clipped by 2 bases and J by 5 bases; unmatched bases: 14. Germline lookup yields CDR1 MGHRA and CDR2 YSYEKL. CDR3 size: 19 residues. CDR3 sequence reads: CASSQSVSGVYLRANVLTF. For the CDR3, the DNA is TGCGCCAGCAGCCAATCCGTTAGCGGGGTGTATCTTAGGGCCAACGTCCTGACTTTC.

This chain joins TRBV11-2 and TRBJ2-1, with unresolved D. Germline V gene sequence: CDR1 SGHAT, CDR2 FQNNGV. The CDR3 runs 16 residues. With 5 bases removed from V and 7 bases from J, the gap between germline ends came to 21 bases. The CDR3 region has the DNA TGTGCCAGCAGCGCAAACGACCTAATCTGGCGGAATGAGCAGTTCTTC. This gives the protein CASSANDLIWRNEQFF.

The chain joins TRBV6-6 to TRBJ1-2; D gene uncertain. Trimming removed 10 bases from V and 2 bases from J, with 8 bases in between. Germline-derived CDR1 and CDR2 are MNHNY and SVGAGI (reference sequence). The CDR3 length is 11 residues. In DNA form, the CDR3 reads TGTGCCACCTACATCAACTATGGCTACACCTTC. Its translation is CATYINYGYTF.

The chain joins TRBV19 to TRBJ1-2; D possibly corresponds to TRBD1 (6 bases). In germline, CDR1 is LNHDA, CDR2 SQIVND (reference sequence). The CDR3 is 13 amino acids. V lost 10 bases and J lost 4, with 16 bases in between. CDR3 loop: CATRGRTSYGYTF. The CDR3 DNA reads TGTGCCACCCGGGGGCGGACATCCTATGGCTACACCTTC. The entire variable domain, with the rest obtained from reference TRBV19 and TRBJ1-2, is as follows: DGGITQSPKYLFRKEGQNVTLSCEQNLNHDAMYWYRQDPGQGLRLIYYSQIVNDFQKGDIAEGYSVSREKKESFPLTVTSAQKNPTAFYLCATRGRTSYGYTFGSGTRLTVV.

This chain uses TRBV3-1 (or the pseudogene TRBV3-2) with TRBJ2-7; a weak D match, TRBD2 (6 bases). The length of the CDR3 is 16 residues. CDR1 and CDR2 (germline): LGHDT, YNNKEL (reference sequence). V lost 0 bases to trimming and J lost 5 bases, with 17 bases between them. Written as DNA, the CDR3 is TGTGCCAGCAGCCAAGATGAACAGGCGGGAAGGCACGAGCAGTACGTC. Translation: CASSQDEQAGRHEQYV.